The clone carrying this T cell receptor (beta chain) was detected only a few times. Antigen: not known. Sampling of alopecia areata patients yielded lesional scalp punch biopsies as well as peripheral blood. PBMCs, the starting material, were the source of sorted CD4+ and CD8+ T cells. The CDR3 spans 16 residues. The V and J ends lost 5 bases and 1 base respectively, with 17 bases between them. Germline V gives CDR1 SEHNR, CDR2 FQNEAQ (reference sequence). Following extraction, RNA underwent reverse transcription to cDNA, which served as the sequencing template. The table came from immunoSEQ multiplex PCR; TCRdb's copy has only in-frame clones and leaves some out. Seen here are 150,000 or so clones, 40% to 65% observed once, and the top ten hold roughly a fifth. The record originates from a study of CD8+ T cells in alopecia areata. The wider study: Tofacitinib was taken orally by treated patients, and the dose was 5 to 10 mg twice daily.

Study-level points and caveats: Higher clonality than in normal scalp was seen in lesional scalp, especially alopecia totalis/universalis.

The clonotype was recovered from a human donor with alopecia areata. The sample consisted of CD8+ T cells sorted from blood, taken at week 0. The J gene is TRBJ1-1, the V gene TRBV7-9; D possibly corresponds to TRBD1 (6 bases). The CDR3 region is CASSGPGTRRNTEAFF. CDR3 sequence (DNA): TGTGCCAGCAGCGGTCCCGGGACACGACGGAACACTGAAGCTTTCTTT.